This is a list of T cell receptor beta chains from one sample in a study of CD8 T cells in Susac syndrome. Via MiXCR, TCRdb re-called the immunoSEQ multiplex PCR reads, giving one row per CDR3 protein. The table lists 70,000 or so distinct CDR3 sequences, just under 95% of them singletons. The sample taken for sequencing was CD8+ T cells from PBMCs. The receptors come from a human donor with multiple sclerosis. The CDR3 runs from the conserved cysteine through the conserved F or W. D genes are given only for firm matches. The size field is filled for only some rows; it gives once, few, many or a size class.

d_gene,abundance,j_gene,v_gene,CDR3nt,CDR3aa
.,.,TRBJ2-7,TRBV27,TGTGCCAGCAGTTTATACAACTCCTACGAGCAGTACTTC,CASSLYNSYEQYF
TRBD2,.,TRBJ2-3,TRBV19,TGTGCCAGTAGTCGACACGGGGGGGCAGAAGATACGCAGTATTTT,CASSRHGGAEDTQYF
.,.,TRBJ2-3,TRBV7-3,TGTGCCAGCAGCTCCCTCGGGGGGCCGAGTACGCAGTATTTT,CASSSLGGPSTQYF
.,.,TRBJ2-1,TRBV4-1,TGCGCCAGCAGCCATTCAAATGAGCAGTTCTTC,CASSHSNEQFF
.,once,TRBJ2-3,TRBV28,TGTGCCAGCAGTTTCGCGGATACGCAGTATTTT,CASSFADTQYF
.,.,TRBJ2-2,TRBV24-1,TGTGCCACCAGAGGTAGCGGGGAGCTGTTTTTT,CATRGSGELFF
TRBD1,once,TRBJ2-7,TRBV6-1,TGTGCCAGCAGTGAATGGGCTGGGGGGACAGGGGACGACGAGCAGTACTTC,CASSEWAGGTGDDEQYF
TRBD2,once,TRBJ2-7,TRBV20-1,TGCAGTGCTCCCCTTCTAGGGACTACCACCTACGAGCAGTACTTC,CSAPLLGTTTYEQYF
.,.,TRBJ2-7,TRBV11-3,TGTGCCAGCAGCTTAGACGACAGGGAGCAGTACTTC,CASSLDDREQYF
.,.,TRBJ1-2,TRBV2,TGTGCCAGTCAGGGGATGTACGGCTACACCTTC,CASQGMYGYTF
TRBD1,.,TRBJ2-7,TRBV9,TGTGCCAGCAGCGTAGAGGGACAGGGTTCAGAGCAGTACTTC,CASSVEGQGSEQYF
.,.,TRBJ1-2,TRBV3-1,TGTGCCAGCAGCTACCTCGGGACGGCCGATAACTATGGCTACACCTTC,CASSYLGTADNYGYTF
.,.,TRBJ2-3,TRBV13,TGTGCCAGCAGCCCTGGGGGCACAGATACGCAGTATTTT,CASSPGGTDTQYF
.,.,TRBJ2-5,TRBV4-1,TGCGCCAGCAGCCACCCAGGGGACGGGATACAAGAGACCCAGTACTTC,CASSHPGDGIQETQYF
TRBD2,.,TRBJ2-7,TRBV7-9,TGTGCCAGCAGCGACGGGACTAGCGGGACAGGGGACTTC,CASSDGTSGTGDF
.,.,TRBJ2-2,TRBV5-6,TGTGCCAGCAGCTCCCTTACTAGCTCCGGGGAGCTGTTTTTT,CASSSLTSSGELFF
TRBD1,.,TRBJ2-3,TRBV7-9,TGTGCCAGCAGCCTGGGACAGAGCACAGATACGCAGTATTTT,CASSLGQSTDTQYF
.,.,TRBJ1-5,TRBV20-1,TGCAGTGCCCCACAGGGATCACACAATCAGCCCCAGCATTTT,CSAPQGSHNQPQHF
TRBD2,.,TRBJ2-3,TRBV7-9,TGTGCCAGCAGCTTAGGACTAGCGGAGTCCACAGATACGCAGTATTTT,CASSLGLAESTDTQYF
.,once,TRBJ2-7,TRBV27,TGTGCCAGCAGTCCAGGGCATGTCTACGAGCAGTACTTC,CASSPGHVYEQYF
TRBD2,.,TRBJ2-7,TRBV2,TGTGCCAGCATCGAATGGACTAGCGGGAGTAAAGAGCAGTACTTC,CASIEWTSGSKEQYF
.,.,TRBJ2-5,TRBV30,TGTGCCTGGGAGTCGGGACTGACCGGGGAGACCCAGTACTTC,CAWESGLTGETQYF
.,.,TRBJ2-7,TRBV27,TGTGCCAGCGGGAAAGTACTCTACGAGCAGTACTTC,CASGKVLYEQYF
.,.,TRBJ2-7,TRBV28,TGTGCCAGCAGTTGGGTGGGCGAGCAGTACTTC,CASSWVGEQYF
.,.,TRBJ2-7,TRBV27,TGTGCCAGCAGTTCCTGGGGCGACGAGCAGTACTTC,CASSSWGDEQYF
.,.,TRBJ2-7,TRBV29-1,TGCAGCGTTGAACTCACGCAGGGATCCTACGAGCAGTACTTC,CSVELTQGSYEQYF
.,.,TRBJ2-5,TRBV4-1,TGCGCCAGCAGCCACGAAGTACCCCAGGACGGGTCCCAGTACTTC,CASSHEVPQDGSQYF
.,once,TRBJ2-1,TRBV15,TGTGCCACCAACACCTGGGGGGAGAGCTCCTACAATGAGCAGTTCTTC,CATNTWGESSYNEQFF
.,once,TRBJ1-1,TRBV20-1,TGCAGTGCCAGCAGTTTGGACGGAGCTTTCTTT,CSASSLDGAFF
.,.,TRBJ1-6,TRBV28,TGTGCCAGCAGTAAAACAGGGCAGGATTCACCCCTCCACTTT,CASSKTGQDSPLHF
.,.,TRBJ2-7,TRBV6-5,TGTGCCAGCAGTTATAGGTGGCAGTTGGACTCCTACGAGCAGTACTTC,CASSYRWQLDSYEQYF
.,.,TRBJ2-7,TRBV2,TGTGCCAGCAGTGGGGTGGAGCAGTACTTC,CASSGVEQYF
.,.,TRBJ2-1,TRBV14,TGTGCCAGCAGCCACAAGTGGGACACTTACAATGAGCAGTTCTTC,CASSHKWDTYNEQFF
TRBD1,.,TRBJ2-7,TRBV29-1,TGCAGCGTCCGGACAGGGGGCTCGTACGAGCAGTACTTC,CSVRTGGSYEQYF
.,once,TRBJ2-2,TRBV5-4,TGTGCCAGCAGCCGGGACTTAGCGAACACCGGGGAGCTGTTTTTT,CASSRDLANTGELFF
.,.,TRBJ2-7,TRBV4-1,TGCGCCAGCAGCCAACTACAGGGTTCCTCCTACGAGCAGTACTTC,CASSQLQGSSYEQYF
.,.,TRBJ2-7,TRBV27,TGTGCCAGCAGTTTAGGTGCTAGCGGAACAGGGGGCTACGAGCAGTACTTC,CASSLGASGTGGYEQYF
TRBD1,.,TRBJ1-2,TRBV2,TGTGCCAGCAGTGAGGGACAGAGATATGGCTACACCTTC,CASSEGQRYGYTF
.,.,TRBJ2-5,TRBV6-2/TRBV6-3,TGTGCCAGCAGTTACTCGAGTGGGGGCGTCGAGACCCAGTACTTC,CASSYSSGGVETQYF
TRBD1,.,TRBJ1-5,TRBV28,TGTGCCAGTGGGAAGGGGGCCGGTCAGCCCCAGCATTTT,CASGKGAGQPQHF
.,.,TRBJ1-1,TRBV28,TGTGCCAGCAGTTTGTCCAGGGTGGGGACTGAAGCTTTCTTT,CASSLSRVGTEAFF
.,.,TRBJ2-1,TRBV4-1,TGCGCCAGCAGCCAAGATGGTAGCGGAGCACTAAACAATGAGCAGTTCTTC,CASSQDGSGALNNEQFF
.,.,TRBJ2-5,TRBV29-1,TGCAGCGTTGATAGTTTACAAGAGACCCAGTACTTC,CSVDSLQETQYF
.,.,TRBJ2-1,TRBV11-3,TGTGCCAGCAGCCCCTACAGCTCCAATGAGCAGTTCTTC,CASSPYSSNEQFF
TRBD2,.,TRBJ2-5,TRBV4-1,TGCGCCAGCAGCCAAGATAGTGCGTCTAGCGGGTTTCGGAAAGAGACCCAGTACTTC,CASSQDSASSGFRKETQYF